These 23 T cell receptor beta chains were sequenced from one sample in a study of vaccination and CD4 T cells after COVID-19. Noted treatment: roughly nine-day PBMC culture with coronavirus spike peptide pools or control peptides (ViraFEST assay). From the unexposed donor, CD4+ T cells were collected ahead of the COVID-19 pandemic (2011-2018). Their recognized antigens are unknown. Cultured CD4+ T cell DNA was sequenced using the Oncomine TCR Beta short-read assay. TCRdb redid the calling of the PCR reads with MiXCR, one entry per CDR3 protein. The repertoire holds about 6,800 distinct CDR3 sequences, with 50% to 60% as singletons. What was sequenced was CD4+ T cells from blood, cultured in vitro. The receptors stem from a human donor in good health.

The rearrangement joins TRBV7-2 to TRBJ1-2, with D unresolved. The V end was cut by 5 bases, the J end by 5 bases, with 15 bases between. The CDR3 extends over 14 amino acids. Germline V gene lookup returns CDR1 SGHTA and CDR2 FQGNSA. CDR3 bases: TGTGCCAGCAGCACAAGTCTGTTCGGGTATGGCTACACCTTC. Protein product: CASSTSLFGYGYTF. The full variable domain, completed using reference TRBV7-2 and TRBJ1-2, is GAGVSQSPSNKVTEKGKDVELRCDPISGHTALYWYRQSLGQGLEFLIYFQGNSAPDKSGLPSDRFSAERTGGSVSTLTIQRTQQEDSAVYLCASSTSLFGYGYTFGSGTRLTVV.

This clonotype has only a few counts. The chain has TRBV20-1 and TRBJ2-5; 9 nucleotides align to TRBD1. The CDR3 length is 12 residues. Trimming removed 6 bases from V and 5 bases from J; junction bases left unmatched: 4. Looked up from germline, CDR1 is DFQATT and CDR2 is SNEGSKA (reference sequence). CDR3 DNA: TGCAGTGCGCGGACAGGGGTGGAGACCCAGTACTTC. Translated: CSARTGVETQYF.

The chain joins TRBV2 to TRBJ1-5, with D maybe TRBD1 (6 bases). This CDR3 has 15 residues. Germline V CDR1 and CDR2: SNHLY, FYNNEI. V was shortened by 4 bases and J by 1 base, with 11 bases between the two germline ends. Here the CDR3 reads CASSAQQGSNQPQHF. DNA for the CDR3: TGTGCCAGCAGTGCCCAACAGGGAAGCAATCAGCCCCAGCATTTT.

The rearrangement uses TRBV7-2 and TRBJ2-7; TRBD1 agrees at 9 bases. J gave up 4 bases and V 2 bases, and 9 bases lay outside the gene matches. This CDR3 region has 16 residues. Per the germline V gene, CDR1 is SGHTA and CDR2 is FQGNSA. This CDR3 reads CASSLSGTGFIYEQYF. For the CDR3, the DNA is TGTGCCAGCAGCTTATCCGGGACAGGGTTTATTTACGAGCAGTACTTC.

The chain carries TRBV20-1 and TRBJ1-6; D is undetermined. CDR3 length: 16 residues. The ends were cut back, 0 bases at V and 0 bases at J, with 9 bases in the middle. Germline values: CDR1 DFQATT, CDR2 SNEGSKA (reference sequence). The DNA of the CDR3 is TGCAGTGCTAGAGATAAGGGAAGCTCCTATAATTCACCCCTCCACTTT. Translation: CSARDKGSSYNSPLHF.

This clonotype was picked up a small number of times. The chain is built from TRBV27 and TRBJ1-6, with D unresolved. The germline V gene has CDR1 MNHEY and CDR2 SMNVEV (reference sequence). Trimming removed 8 bases from V and 3 bases from J, with 8 bases in between. The CDR3 is 13 amino acids. The CDR3 DNA follows: TGTGCCAGCGCGGCAAACTATAATTCACCCCTCCACTTT. Encoded protein: CASAANYNSPLHF.

This rearrangement joins TRBV7-2 to TRBJ2-3; tentatively, D is TRBD2 (7 bases). The CDR3 has 17 residues. The ends were cut back, 4 bases at V and 1 base at J, with 18 bases in the middle. Germline V gene data show CDR1 as SGHTA and CDR2 as FQGNSA. The CDR3 here is CASSSTRGAGGTDTQYF. The CDR3 region has the DNA TGTGCCAGCAGCTCGACACGGGGGGCTGGGGGCACAGATACGCAGTATTTT. Supplemented by reference TRBV7-2 and TRBJ2-3, the full variable domain reads GAGVSQSPSNKVTEKGKDVELRCDPISGHTALYWYRQSLGQGLEFLIYFQGNSAPDKSGLPSDRFSAERTGGSVSTLTIQRTQQEDSAVYLCASSSTRGAGGTDTQYFGPGTRLTVL.

The rearrangement links TRBV6-1 to TRBJ1-3; 7 nucleotides match TRBD1. The CDR3 has 12 residues. Germline lookup yields CDR1 MNHNS and CDR2 SASEGT. Trimming at V came to 5 bases and at J to 8 bases, leaving 3 bases not matched to a gene. The CDR3 region is CASSSQGDTIYF. The CDR3 DNA sequence: TGTGCCAGCAGTAGTCAGGGGGACACCATATATTTT.

The CDR3 DNA reads as TGCAGTGCTAGGAGGGACACTCGAAACACCATATATTTT. Amino acid sequence: CSARRDTRNTIYF. The rearrangement links TRBV20-1 to TRBJ1-3, with D tentatively TRBD1 (6 bases). In germline, CDR1 is DFQATT, CDR2 SNEGSKA (reference sequence). The V gene lost 3 bases and the J gene lost 5 bases, with 11 bases spanning the gap. The CDR3 loop spans 13 amino acids.

This chain joins TRBV18 and TRBJ1-5, with a possible D match to TRBD1 (5 bases). Looked up from germline, CDR1 is KGHSH and CDR2 is LQKENI. The CDR3 consists of 13 residues. V lost 4 bases and J 5 bases, leaving 9 bases between the germline ends. In DNA, the CDR3 is TGTGCCAGCTCACTTTTAGGGGATCAGCCCCAGCATTTT. Residues: CASSLLGDQPQHF.

The chain couples TRBV29-1 to TRBJ1-2; D call uncertain. The CDR3 spans 10 residues. CDR1 and CDR2 from the germline V gene are SQVTM and ANQGSEA. The V and J ends lost 4 bases and 5 bases respectively, with 5 bases between them. For the CDR3, the DNA is TGCAGCGTTGCAGGTTATGGCTACACCTTC. The encoded protein is CSVAGYGYTF.

J is TRBJ2-3 and V is TRBV28; 9 bases fit TRBD2. V gave up 6 bases and J gave up 1 base; unmatched junction bases: 8. The CDR3 extends over 16 amino acids. CDR1 is MDHEN and CDR2 is SYDVKM in the germline V gene. This CDR3 reads CASSRGIAGGTDTQYF. CDR3 DNA: TGTGCCAGCAGCCGCGGGATAGCGGGGGGCACAGATACGCAGTATTTT.

DNA for the CDR3: TGTGCCAGTCGGACGGGAGGTTGGCAGCCCCAGCATTTT. Translating it yields CASRTGGWQPQHF. The chain carries TRBV6-2 or TRBV6-3 and TRBJ1-5; D unclear. V lost 9 bases and J lost 7, with 16 bases in between. Germline loops: CDR1 MNHEY, CDR2 SVGEGT. The CDR3 length is 13 residues.

This clonotype has just a few counts. The rearrangement uses TRBV20-1 and TRBJ1-2, with D tentatively TRBD1 (6 bases). The germline V gene has CDR1 DFQATT and CDR2 SNEGSKA (reference sequence). This CDR3 has 15 amino acids. V lost 0 bases and J lost 7, with 18 bases in between. The CDR3 is CSARDGNTGIAGYTF. The CDR3 DNA sequence: TGCAGTGCTAGAGATGGGAACACAGGGATCGCTGGCTACACCTTC.

The chain couples TRBV7-2 to TRBJ2-3; no definite D call. The CDR3 runs to 12 residues. Germline CDR1 SGHTA, CDR2 FQGNSA. With 5 bases removed from V and 0 bases from J, the gap between germline ends came to 3 bases. CDR3 nucleotide sequence: TGTGCCAGCAGCGCTAGCACAGATACGCAGTATTTT. The encoded protein is CASSASTDTQYF.

The genes are TRBV20-1 and TRBJ1-5; 8 bases agree with TRBD1. In germline, CDR1 is DFQATT, CDR2 SNEGSKA (reference sequence). CDR3 size: 13 residues. Germline trimming cut 3 bases from V and 5 bases from J; bases unmatched to any gene: 3. The CDR3 protein is CSARTGVDQPQHF. DNA of the CDR3: TGCAGTGCTAGGACAGGGGTAGATCAGCCCCAGCATTTT.

The chain joins TRBV7-2 to TRBJ2-3; 11 bases align to TRBD2. The V segment lost 4 bases and the J segment 7 bases; nucleotides outside the gene matches: 10. The CDR3 consists of 16 residues. Germline values: CDR1 SGHTA, CDR2 FQGNSA. The CDR3, as DNA: TGTGCCAGCAGCTCTAGTGTTAGCGGGGGGGGGTATACGCAGTATTTT. Its protein product is CASSSSVSGGGYTQYF. Full variable domain (rest looked up from reference TRBV7-2 and TRBJ2-3): GAGVSQSPSNKVTEKGKDVELRCDPISGHTALYWYRQSLGQGLEFLIYFQGNSAPDKSGLPSDRFSAERTGGSVSTLTIQRTQQEDSAVYLCASSSSVSGGGYTQYFGPGTRLTVL.

This sequence joins TRBV6-2 or TRBV6-3 and TRBJ1-2; TRBD1 matches 9 bases. The V gene end was trimmed by 6 bases and the J gene end by 7 bases; junction bases not matched to a gene: 3. The CDR3 consists of 12 residues. CDR1 is MNHEY, CDR2 SVGEGT, per germline. CDR3 in amino acids: CASSWTGVGYTF. The CDR3 DNA follows: TGTGCCAGCAGCTGGACAGGGGTTGGCTACACCTTC.

The chain couples TRBV6-1 to TRBJ2-2, with 7 bases identical to TRBD2. The CDR3 is 16 amino acids. V trimming: 5 bases; J trimming: 7 bases; junction bases outside the gene matches: 13. Germline V gene data show CDR1 as MNHNS and CDR2 as SASEGT. The CDR3 coding sequence is TGTGCCAGCAGTCGACCGGCTAGCGGTCGGGTCGGGGAGCTGTTTTTT. Amino acids: CASSRPASGRVGELFF.

This chain joins TRBV2 and TRBJ2-5, with D possibly matching TRBD2 (6 bases). The germline V and J ends were trimmed by 4 bases and 5 bases, with 11 bases remaining between them. Germline loops: CDR1 SNHLY, CDR2 FYNNEI. The CDR3 contains 13 residues. The CDR3 DNA reads TGTGCCAGCAGTGTTTCTAGCGTTGAGACCCAGTACTTC. This codes for CASSVSSVETQYF.

The CDR3 sequence: CSARRPTGNTIYF. The CDR3 bases are TGCAGTGCTAGACGACCGACTGGAAACACCATATATTTT. The V call is TRBV20-1, the J call TRBJ1-3, with D uncertain. V was clipped by 2 bases and J by 2 bases, with 7 bases between them. There are 13 residues in the CDR3. Germline V lookup: CDR1 DFQATT, CDR2 SNEGSKA (reference sequence).

The rearrangement links TRBV7-9 to TRBJ1-2; the D is unclear. V was clipped by 5 bases and J by 4 bases, with 17 bases between them. The CDR3 covers 15 residues. The germline CDR1 and CDR2 sequences are SEHNR and FQNEAQ (reference sequence). CDR3 coding DNA: TGTGCCAGCAGCCCCGGGATAGGATCCGGCTATGGCTACACCTTC. Its translation: CASSPGIGSGYGYTF. Complete variable domain (other parts from reference TRBV7-9 and TRBJ1-2): DTGVSQNPRHKITKRGQNVTFRCDPISEHNRLYWYRQTLGQGPEFLTYFQNEAQLEKSRLLSDRFSAERPKGSFSTLEIQRTEQGDSAMYLCASSPGIGSGYGYTFGSGTRLTVV.

The count of this clonotype is one. The V and J genes are TRBV6-5 and TRBJ1-5, with D perhaps matching TRBD1 (6 bases). Per the germline V gene, CDR1 is MNHEY and CDR2 is SVGAGI. V was shortened by 5 bases and J by 5 bases, with 28 bases between the two germline ends. The CDR3 has 19 residues. DNA for the CDR3: TGTGCCAGCAGTAACCCGAAGGGGGGGGGCTCGTATACTTATCAGCCCCAGCATTTT. Translated, it gives CASSNPKGGGSYTYQPQHF.